This entry describes one T cell receptor (beta chain). These data are taken from a study of PD-L1 blockade in urothelial cancer. About the research overall: Blood gave a median about 140,000 T cells.

TCRdb keeps only in-frame clones here, not all; method: immunoSEQ multiplex PCR. The sample yields some 40,000 clones, 91% seen once. Time point of the sample: peripheral blood 6 weeks after treatment start. Between 1 and 8 samples per patient were obtained, pretreatment and on-treatment. Per germline, CDR1 SEHNR and CDR2 FQNEAQ (reference sequence). The CDR3 covers 16 residues. Trimming removed 2 bases from V and 3 bases from J; junction bases left unmatched: 4. The sample consisted of PBMCs, taken around atezolizumab (anti-PD-L1) treatment. The chain links TRBV7-9 to TRBJ2-3; TRBD2 matches at 11 bases. This clonotype originated in a man aged 65-85 years with urothelial cancer. CDR3: CASSLTSGSGTDTQYF. The CDR3 nucleotides are TGTGCCAGCAGCTTAACTAGCGGGAGTGGGACAGATACGCAGTATTTT.